Each of the 8 T cell receptor beta chains below was sequenced from the same sample in a study of T-cell reconstitution after alpha-beta-depleted transplantation in children. Unique molecular identifiers were used in preparing the TCRbeta library. Each CDR3 protein gets one entry after TCRdb re-called the PCR reads with MiXCR. The sample has approximately 240,000 distinct CDR3 sequences, about 9.5% seen once; the top ten hold roughly 6.2%. This sample comprised PBMCs from the stem cell graft donor, obtained from the stem cell graft. The receptors stem from a human donor who donated a stem cell graft to a child with acute lymphoblastic leukemia.

This clonotype has a count of ten or more. This chain uses TRBV7-2 with TRBJ2-7, with unresolved D. Germline assignment: CDR1 SGHTA and CDR2 FQGNSA. V was pared by 8 bases and J by 3 bases, with 5 bases between. The CDR3 contains 10 residues. CDR3 sequence: CASANYEQYF. CDR3 nucleotides: TGTGCCAGCGCAAACTACGAGCAGTACTTC.

This clonotype turned up a few times. CDR3: CATKDRDREGRDTQYF. For the CDR3, the DNA is TGCGCCACCAAAGATAGAGACAGGGAGGGCAGAGATACGCAGTATTTT. This chain connects TRBV10-2 to TRBJ2-3, with D possibly being TRBD1 or TRBD2 (7 bases each). Germline V gene sequence: CDR1 WSHSY, CDR2 SAAADI. Trimming took 10 bases from V and 5 from J, leaving 25 bases between them. The CDR3 totals 16 residues.

J is TRBJ1-1 and V is TRBV25-1; no definite D call. V was trimmed by 1 base and J by 1 base, leaving 4 bases between them. The CDR3 sequence is 13 residues long. Germline-derived CDR1 and CDR2 are MGHDK and SYGVNS. The CDR3 region has the DNA TGTGCCAGCAGTGAATGGGAGAACACTGAAGCTTTCTTT. It codes for CASSEWENTEAFF.

This clonotype was seen repeatedly, ten times or more. The gene calls are TRBV5-1 and TRBJ2-3; 7 nucleotides match TRBD1. Per the germline V gene, CDR1 is SGHRS and CDR2 is YFSETQ. This CDR3 is built from 11 residues. V shed 9 bases, J shed 4 bases, and the junction held 2 bases outside the gene matches. The CDR3 sequence: CATQGADTQYF. DNA of the CDR3: TGCGCCACTCAGGGGGCAGATACGCAGTATTTT.

This clonotype was counted many times. The chain links TRBV4-3 to TRBJ2-6; D is uncertain. Germline CDR1 reads LGHNA; CDR2 reads YSLEER. This CDR3 region has 15 residues. V lost 2 bases to trimming and J lost 1 base, with 6 bases between them. CDR3 coding DNA: TGCGCCAGCAGCCAAACAGCTTCTGGGGCCAACGTCCTGACTTTC. This codes for CASSQTASGANVLTF.

The chain couples TRBV5-1 to TRBJ2-7; TRBD2 might be the D (6 bases). V was pared by 0 bases and J by 4 bases, with 17 bases between. The CDR3 loop spans 16 amino acids. The germline V gene has CDR1 SGHRS and CDR2 YFSETQ. The CDR3 DNA reads TGCGCCAGCAGCTTGGGGGCGGGGAGCCGTACTTACGAGCAGTACTTC. It specifies CASSLGAGSRTYEQYF.

The rearrangement links TRBV12-3 or TRBV12-4 to TRBJ2-3, with TRBD2 identical over 8 bases. The CDR3 sequence is 14 residues long. After removal of 10 bases from V and 6 bases from J, the junction contained 12 bases not matched to a gene. This chain's CDR3 is CATKASGPWDTQYF. In DNA form, the CDR3 reads TGTGCCACCAAAGCTAGCGGGCCGTGGGATACGCAGTATTTT.

The chain uses TRBV4-1 and TRBJ2-7; 13 bases map to TRBD2. The CDR3 has 18 amino acids. With V trimmed by 0 bases and J by 0 bases, 5 bases remained unmatched. In germline, CDR1 is MGHRA, CDR2 YSYEKL. Here the CDR3 DNA reads TGCGCCAGCAGCCAAGATCGACTAGCGGGGGGCATCTCCTACGAGCAGTACTTC. Residues: CASSQDRLAGGISYEQYF.